This T cell receptor (beta chain) was identified in a study of shared clonotypes between healthy human individuals (dated by TCRdb to between 2020 and 2021). In terms of the full investigation: The cohort comprised a couple of women and a few men aged 18 to 49 years. For each donor, CD4 naive and CD4 memory were each given three plates, CD8 naive was given two plates, and CD8 memory was given one plate. To estimate repertoire size and how much clonotype sharing occurs between individuals, the study deeply sequenced the blood TCR repertoires of five healthy adults. To increase sequencing depth and limit assay-specific biases, TCR repertoire library preparation and sequencing were carried out by different laboratories using diverse techniques. Leukapheresis yielded between about 0.94 and 9 billion PBMCs per donor. Overall study outcomes, separate from this receptor: Even with the large sequencing depth, rarefaction of the sorted-subset datasets indicated that sequencing was incomplete. Pairwise subsampling indicated that sequencing depth was expected to affect the degree of clonotype sharing among donors. Larger estimated clonotype richness was generally found for naive subsets than for memory subsets. Sampling was restricted to blood, and TCR repertoires in tissue are likely to differ from TCR repertoires in blood. Because the study included a small number of donors, the genetic and exposure-history diversity represented was limited. Compared with non-shared clonotypes, the clonotypes found in all four sorted-subset donors had higher generation probabilities. When a few donors were compared, the shared fraction of clonotypes was about 5.5% for naive CD4, more than 3% for naive CD8, more than 2% for memory CD4, and roughly 0.43% for memory CD8.

Concerning this clone itself: Its antigen remains undetermined. The record has no base qualities; no much larger clone is one base away. In the same sample, other DNA sequences code for this CDR3.

The CDR3 holds 14 amino acids from the cysteine to the phenylalanine. Just CDR3 DNA is preserved here, 42 bases in frame from base 1. The germline V gene encodes CDR1 SGHTA and CDR2 FQGNSA. V has 4 bases trimmed and J has 4 bases trimmed; junction bases matching no gene number 3. Using the deep immunoSEQ assay, multiplex PCR amplified TCR CDR3 regions from genomic DNA. Genomic DNA extracted from each cell subset was distributed evenly over all wells of several immunoSEQ 96-well plates, and each plate served as one replicate. Each replicate PCR for sorted subsets received around 200 ng genomic DNA, equal to 28,000 or so T cell genomes. The purified libraries were quantified using a Qubit 3.0 fluorometer, sized with a Bioanalyzer 2100, and then quantified again using the KAPA Library Quantification kit. Every immunoSEQ 96-well plate was sequenced on a separate single-read 150-cycle Illumina NextSeq 550 flow cell. The original pipeline was this. Because only junctional sequences without quality scores were contained in the immunoSEQ output, filtering matching that applied to full-length reads could not be performed. Sequences were annotated with PyIR, a Python wrapper for IgBLAST v1.9, using IMGT germline references to assign V/J genes and CDR3. Reads were filtered out if the reads had weak V/J assignments (E-value above 1e-6), no CDR3, stop codons, out-of-frame junctions, or ambiguous translated residues. V3J clonotypes were defined as sequences sharing the same inferred V gene, J gene, and CDR3 amino acid sequence. Percentage overlap between repertoires was computed as shared unique clonotypes divided by the size of the smaller repertoire. Repertoire richness was assessed with RTK rarefaction, the Chao1 estimator, and Recon v2.1 estimates of unobserved clonotypes. Generation probabilities for all TCRbeta clonotypes obtained by the gDNA method from a handful of donors were computed using OLGA. TCRdb provides this immuneACCESS table in a form limited to in-frame rearrangements. Some clones are lacking; in checked studies, under half of them reflect an unresolved V gene, and why the rest are absent is not known. From that table come the V and J calls and clone size; the DNA was used to work out D and trimming. The sample profile shows roughly 700,000 clones; roughly 70% of them were found once. The biggest ten clones account for roughly 1.7% of the sample.

The donors were healthy, HIV-negative adults with no recently reported acute infections or vaccinations. Every donor was a Caucasian adult living in Nashville, Tennessee, USA. Magnetic negative selection was used to enrich CD4+ T cells, after which naive cells were positively selected on CD45RA and the negative fraction became the memory subset. After blood collection by leukapheresis, PBMCs were isolated using Ficoll-Histopaque density gradient centrifugation and then cryopreserved in the vapor phase of liquid nitrogen. Purity and quantity of every magnetically sorted T cell population were checked by analytical flow cytometry. Genomic DNA was isolated from every sorted fraction and measured by UV absorbance on a Nanodrop 2000c.

The source material was memory CD4+ T cells sorted from blood. The cell subset or site label, read with the paper, signifies: CD45RA-negative fraction. The receptor comes from a woman between 25 and 40 years old in good health. The chain is made from TRBV7-2 and TRBJ1-3; 8 bases in between match TRBD1. The DNA sequence is as follows: TGTGCCAGCAGCTCCCAGGGGGCGGGAAACACCATATATTTT. This is translated as CASSSQGAGNTIYF.